These 12 T cell receptor beta chains were all obtained from the same sample, sequenced in a study of T cell responses to AZD1222 COVID-19 vaccine. Assay: immunoSEQ multiplex PCR; the TCRdb copy retains only in-frame clones and omits some. The sample contains 90,000 to 120,000 clones, about 93% of which appear only once. The source was peripheral blood, collected 28 days after the second AZD1222 dose. The receptors stem from an adult who received the AZD1222 COVID-19 vaccine.

With regard to this clone: The same CDR3 is also encoded by other DNA sequences in this sample. This chain links TRBV12-3 or TRBV12-4 with TRBJ2-5; TRBD2 might be the D (6 bases). This CDR3 is built from 12 residues. Deletions cut 7 bases from V and 7 bases from J, with 13 bases between. CDR3 DNA sequence: TGTGCCAGCACCTTATTGGGGGGGACCCAGTACTTC. Encoded protein: CASTLLGGTQYF.

V is TRBV5-1 and J is TRBJ1-1; 8 nucleotides align to TRBD1. Germline lookup yields CDR1 SGHRS and CDR2 YFSETQ. Losses at the gene ends were 2 bases for V and 1 base for J; bases not matched to a gene: 4. This CDR3 has 15 amino acids. Here the CDR3 DNA reads TGCGCCAGCAGCTTTTCGGGACAGGCGAACACTGAAGCTTTCTTT. This translates into CASSFSGQANTEAFF.

This chain connects TRBV11-2 to TRBJ2-7; 7 bases are shared with TRBD1. Unmatched junction bases numbered 4, after V lost 5 bases and J lost 3 bases. The length of the CDR3 is 13 residues. Germline V gene data show CDR1 as SGHAT and CDR2 as FQNNGV. The CDR3 loop is CASSQGQHYEQYF. The CDR3 coding sequence is TGTGCCAGCAGCCAGGGACAGCACTACGAGCAGTACTTC.

This chain joins TRBV6-5 and TRBJ2-3; D tentatively reads TRBD1 or TRBD2 (5 bases each). V shed 4 bases and J shed 6 bases, with 14 bases lying between them. The CDR3 loop spans 14 amino acids. Germline lookup yields CDR1 MNHEY and CDR2 SVGAGI. The CDR3 DNA reads as TGTGCCAGCAGTTGGGCTGGGGGAACGGATACGCAGTATTTT. It translates to CASSWAGGTDTQYF.

The V call is TRBV30, the J call TRBJ1-6; 7 nucleotides agree with TRBD1. CDR3 length: 13 residues. The germline gives CDR1 GTSNPN, CDR2 SVGIG (reference sequence). Trimming cost V 8 bases and J 4 bases; bases outside gene matches: 5. CDR3 region: CAARGEYNSPLHF. Written as DNA, the CDR3 is TGTGCCGCCAGGGGGGAATATAATTCACCCCTCCACTTT. Filled out from reference TRBV30 and TRBJ1-6, the complete variable domain reads SQTIHQWPATLVQPVGSPLSLECTVEGTSNPNLYWYRQAAGRGLQLLFYSVGIGQISSEVPQNLSASRPQDRQFILSSKKLLLSDSGFYLCAARGEYNSPLHFGNGTRLTVT.

The J gene is TRBJ2-1, the V gene TRBV6-5, with TRBD2 as a possible D gene (5 bases). Germline CDR1 is MNHEY and CDR2 is SVGAGI. The CDR3 runs 12 residues. Deletions cut 4 bases from V and 5 bases from J, with 6 bases between. CDR3 sequence (DNA): TGTGCCAGCAGTTTGACTAACAATGAGCAGTTCTTC. It translates to CASSLTNNEQFF.

The rearrangement joins TRBV5-6 to TRBJ1-6; 7 positions agree with TRBD1. There are 14 residues in the CDR3. Germline lookup yields CDR1 SGHDT and CDR2 YYEEEE. V lost 0 bases, J lost 9 bases, and 3 bases stayed unmatched. CDR3 residues: CASSLATGASPLHF. CDR3 in DNA: TGTGCCAGCAGCTTGGCAACAGGGGCTTCACCCCTCCACTTT.

The chain is built from TRBV5-1 and TRBJ2-7; no firm D call. V was clipped by 2 bases and J by 2 bases, with 11 bases between them. Germline CDR1 and CDR2: SGHRS and YFSETQ. The CDR3 totals 14 residues. The CDR3 loop reads CASSFGQAAYEQYF. The CDR3 DNA follows: TGCGCCAGCAGCTTTGGCCAGGCGGCCTACGAGCAGTACTTC.

The chain employs TRBV6-2 or TRBV6-3 and TRBJ2-1; D tentatively fits TRBD1 or TRBD2 (5 bases each). Looked up from germline, CDR1 is MNHEY and CDR2 is SVGEGT. CDR3 size: 16 residues. Between the trimmed V and J ends, which lost 4 bases and 4 bases, there was a span of 17 bases. DNA of the CDR3: TGTGCCAGCAGTTTCCGCAAGCCGGGACGTTACAATGAGCAGTTCTTC. It specifies CASSFRKPGRYNEQFF.

The chain is built from TRBV7-9 and TRBJ2-3; D assignment may be TRBD1 or TRBD2 (5 bases each). CDR3 size: 11 residues. Germline values: CDR1 SEHNR, CDR2 FQNEAQ (reference sequence). V lost 6 bases to trimming and J lost 10 bases, with 11 bases between them. The CDR3 DNA follows: TGTGCCAGCAGTTATCCGGGACCGCAGTATTTT. Its translation: CASSYPGPQYF.

The chain joins TRBV5-1 to TRBJ1-2; 8 nucleotides agree with TRBD1. CDR3 length: 13 residues. Germline V gene lookup returns CDR1 SGHRS and CDR2 YFSETQ. Losses at the gene ends were 4 bases for V and 5 bases for J; bases not matched to a gene: 4. DNA for the CDR3: TGCGCCAGCAGCCCGGGACAGGTTTATGGCTACACCTTC. Translation: CASSPGQVYGYTF.

The rearrangement uses TRBV7-9 and TRBJ1-2; 7 nucleotides align to TRBD1. The CDR3 runs 16 residues. Trimming took 6 bases from V and 4 from J; bases not matched to a gene: 14. Germline V gene lookup returns CDR1 SEHNR and CDR2 FQNEAQ (reference sequence). CDR3 residues: CASSSAGTASIYGYTF. The CDR3 coding sequence is TGTGCCAGCAGTAGCGCCGGGACAGCCTCAATCTATGGCTACACCTTC.